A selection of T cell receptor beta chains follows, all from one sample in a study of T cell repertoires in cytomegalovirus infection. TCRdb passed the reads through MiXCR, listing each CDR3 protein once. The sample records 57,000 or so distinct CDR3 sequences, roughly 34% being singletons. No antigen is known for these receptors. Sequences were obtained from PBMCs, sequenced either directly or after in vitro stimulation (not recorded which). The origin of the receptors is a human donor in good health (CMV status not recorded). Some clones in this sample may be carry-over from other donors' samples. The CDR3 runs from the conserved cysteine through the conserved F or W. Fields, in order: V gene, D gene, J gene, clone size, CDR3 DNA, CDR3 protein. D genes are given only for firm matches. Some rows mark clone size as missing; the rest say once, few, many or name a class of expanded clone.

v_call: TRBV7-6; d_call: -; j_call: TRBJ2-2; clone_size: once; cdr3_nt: TGTGCCAGCTTCGGGGCCGGGGAGCTGTTTTTT; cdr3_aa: CASFGAGELFF
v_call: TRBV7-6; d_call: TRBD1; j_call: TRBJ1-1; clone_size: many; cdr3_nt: TGTGCCAGCAGCCTAAGTCAGGGGGTGAACACTGAAGCTTTCTTT; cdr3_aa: CASSLSQGVNTEAFF
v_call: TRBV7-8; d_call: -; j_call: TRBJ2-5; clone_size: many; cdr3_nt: TGTGCCAGCAGCTTCCTGGCAGAAGAGACCCAGTACTTC; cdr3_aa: CASSFLAEETQYF
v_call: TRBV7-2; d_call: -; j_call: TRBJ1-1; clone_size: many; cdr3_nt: TGTGCCAGCAGCTTAGTCGGTCGGGGGAACACTGAAGCTTTCTTT; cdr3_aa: CASSLVGRGNTEAFF
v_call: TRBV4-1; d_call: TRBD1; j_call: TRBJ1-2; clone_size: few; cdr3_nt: TGCGCCAGCAGCCAAGGACAGGGGGCCCAAGGCTACACCTTC; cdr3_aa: CASSQGQGAQGYTF
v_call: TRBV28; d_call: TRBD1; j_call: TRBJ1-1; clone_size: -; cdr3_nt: TGTGCCAGCAGTAGTGACAGGGGCTCTGAAGCTTTCTTT; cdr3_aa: CASSSDRGSEAFF
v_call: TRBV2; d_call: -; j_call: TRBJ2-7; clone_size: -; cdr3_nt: TGTGCCAGCAGTGATGGTCCCAGGTCCTACGAGCAGTACTTC; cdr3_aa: CASSDGPRSYEQYF
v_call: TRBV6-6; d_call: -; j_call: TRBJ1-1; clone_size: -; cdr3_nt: TGTGCCAGCAGCCTCGGAAGGGTCAACACTGAAGCTTTCTTT; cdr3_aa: CASSLGRVNTEAFF
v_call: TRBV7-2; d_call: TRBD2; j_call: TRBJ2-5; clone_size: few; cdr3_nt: TGTGCCAGCAGCTTAAGGGCGGGGGGGGGGGTCCAAGAGACCCAGTACTTC; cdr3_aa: CASSLRAGGGVQETQYF
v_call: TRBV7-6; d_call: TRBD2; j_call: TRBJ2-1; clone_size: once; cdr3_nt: TGTGCCAGCAGCTACCCCGGGACTAAGGGGATTAATGAGCAGTTCTTC; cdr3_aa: CASSYPGTKGINEQFF
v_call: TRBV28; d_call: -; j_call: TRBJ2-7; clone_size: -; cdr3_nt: TGTGCCAGCAGTTCGGGGACCTTATACGAGCAGTACTTC; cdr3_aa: CASSSGTLYEQYF
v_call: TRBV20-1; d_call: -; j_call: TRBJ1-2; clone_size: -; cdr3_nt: TGCAGTGCTAGAGATCGGGACACCGGTCGTGGTGGCTACACCTTC; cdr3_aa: CSARDRDTGRGGYTF
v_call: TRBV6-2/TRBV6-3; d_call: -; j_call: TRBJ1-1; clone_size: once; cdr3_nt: TGTGCCAGCAGCACACCCCGGCAGGGCGGCACTGAAGCTTTCTTT; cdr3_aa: CASSTPRQGGTEAFF
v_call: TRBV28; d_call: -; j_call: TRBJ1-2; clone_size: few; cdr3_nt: TGTGCCAGCAGCGAACCCCAGTACTATGGCTACACCTTC; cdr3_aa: CASSEPQYYGYTF